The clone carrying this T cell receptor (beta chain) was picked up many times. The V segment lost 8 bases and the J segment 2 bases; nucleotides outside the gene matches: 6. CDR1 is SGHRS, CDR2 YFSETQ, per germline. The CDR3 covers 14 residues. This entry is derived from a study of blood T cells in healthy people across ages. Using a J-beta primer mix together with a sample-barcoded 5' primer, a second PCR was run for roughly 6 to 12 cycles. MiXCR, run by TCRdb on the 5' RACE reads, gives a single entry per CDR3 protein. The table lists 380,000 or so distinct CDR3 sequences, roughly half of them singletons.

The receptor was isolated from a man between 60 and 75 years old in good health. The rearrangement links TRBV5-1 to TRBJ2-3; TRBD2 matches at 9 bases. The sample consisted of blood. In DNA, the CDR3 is TGCGCCAGTTCTAGCGGGACGTACACAGATACGCAGTATTTT. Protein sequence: CASSSGTYTDTQYF.